The entry that follows covers one T cell receptor beta chain sequence. This sample is part of a study of blood T cell repertoires in COVID-19. Whole-study context: COVID-19 samples collected from the United States, Italy and Spain covered acute and convalescent phases. PBMCs, B-cell-depleted T cells, or T cells were the source of the cDNA or gDNA that made up the material.

This table comes from immunoSEQ multiplex PCR, and its TCRdb copy is limited to in-frame clones, with some not included. The data contain some 150,000 clones, more than 75% of them seen just once; the ten biggest clones take up 8.6%. Germline CDR1 reads SEHNR; CDR2 reads FQNEAQ (reference sequence). Losses at the gene ends were 2 bases for V and 12 bases for J; bases not matched to a gene: 8. CDR3 length equals 15 residues. This receptor was taken from a woman between 50 and 59 years old with active or convalescent COVID-19. The source material was peripheral blood. The J gene is TRBJ1-4, the V gene TRBV7-9, with TRBD1 matching over 11 bases. Here the CDR3 DNA reads TGTGCCAGCAGCTTAACCGGGACAGGGGGTCGGGAACTGTTTTTT. Residues: CASSLTGTGGRELFF.